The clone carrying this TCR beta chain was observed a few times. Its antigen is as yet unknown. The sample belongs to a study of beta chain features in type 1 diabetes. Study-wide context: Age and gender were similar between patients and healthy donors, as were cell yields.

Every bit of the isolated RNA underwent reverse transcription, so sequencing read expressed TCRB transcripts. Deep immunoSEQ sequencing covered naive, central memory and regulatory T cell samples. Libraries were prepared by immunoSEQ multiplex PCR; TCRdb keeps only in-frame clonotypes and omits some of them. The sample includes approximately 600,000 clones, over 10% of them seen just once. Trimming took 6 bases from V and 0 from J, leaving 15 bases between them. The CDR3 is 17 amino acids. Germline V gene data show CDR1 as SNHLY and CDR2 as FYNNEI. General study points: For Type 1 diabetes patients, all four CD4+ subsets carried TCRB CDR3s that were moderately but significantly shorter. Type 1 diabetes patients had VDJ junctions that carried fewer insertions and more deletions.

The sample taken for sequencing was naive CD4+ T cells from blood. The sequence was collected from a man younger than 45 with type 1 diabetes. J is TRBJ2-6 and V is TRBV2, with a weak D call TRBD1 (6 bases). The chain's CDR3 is CASSSGTRSSGANVLTF. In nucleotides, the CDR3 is TGTGCCAGCAGCTCCGGGACACGATCCTCTGGGGCCAACGTCCTGACTTTC.